This T cell receptor beta chain was profiled in a study of cytomegalovirus exposure and HLA in healthy donors. Study summary: Among the 398 genotyped donors, around 81% were placed in the Caucasian-associated ancestry cluster. Study results and limitations: High specificity and sensitivity for cytomegalovirus status were reported for the classifier. A list of approximately 160 TCR beta chains associated with cytomegalovirus was given.

Losses at the gene ends were 5 bases for V and 4 bases for J; bases not matched to a gene: 9. This CDR3 comprises 15 residues. The germline gives CDR1 MNHEY, CDR2 SMNVEV (reference sequence). This clone came up a few times. Its matching antigen is unknown. 13 Jbeta primers and 60 Vbeta primers were used for the PCR. Original methodology: The authors later counted roughly 79 million unique TCR beta chains, some 11 million of them shared. The assay was immunoSEQ multiplex PCR, and TCRdb's table has in-frame clones only and misses some. Clone size and the V and J calls come from that table; the DNA yielded D and trimming. This table holds 80,000 to 95,000 clones, 63% found once.

Material: PBMCs. The rearrangement joins TRBV27 to TRBJ1-2; 8 bases map to TRBD1. The TCR was taken from a woman under 40 in good health and CMV-seronegative. The chain's CDR3 is CASSPGQGGLYGYTF. CDR3 nucleotides: TGTGCCAGCAGTCCCGGACAGGGAGGGCTCTATGGCTACACCTTC.